This T cell receptor (beta chain) was sequenced in a study of identical twins. Carrying unique molecular identifiers, the cDNA also gained a universal primer site through template switching. A single record per CDR3 protein comes from TCRdb applying MiXCR to the 5' RACE reads. Of 1.5 million or so distinct CDR3 sequences in the sample, about 31% were seen once. General observations from the study: In cord blood, abundant beta clonotypes had fewer insertions; memory showed no trend. For out-of-frame beta sequences, excess twin sharing was weaker. The study reached conclusions through statistical analysis that was cross-sectional, not following the same donors.

Per the germline V gene, CDR1 is SQVTM and CDR2 is ANQGSEA. The CDR3 has 9 amino acids. V shed 7 bases and J shed 2 bases, with 2 bases lying between them. Notes on this clonotype: Its antigen is unidentified.

This clonotype was obtained from a newborn girl in good health. This chain joins TRBV29-1 and TRBJ1-1; D unresolved. The source material was cord blood. Written as DNA, the CDR3 is TGCAGCGACAACACTGAAGCTTTCTTT. It yields the protein CSDNTEAFF.